The next 5 T cell receptor beta chains were all read from a single sample in a study of CD8+CD57+ T cells in acquired aplastic anemia. Patients chosen for sequencing had CD8+CD57+ cells that had expanded, as shown by flow cytometry. Genomic DNA constituted the template upon which TCR beta VDJ and CDR3 profiling was performed. One entry per CDR3 protein results from TCRdb running MiXCR on the reads. The repertoire holds approximately 250,000 distinct CDR3 sequences, with around 82% as singletons. Sequencing was done on a sample of sorted CD4+, CD8+, or CD8+CD57+ T cells (not recorded which) from PBMCs. The source of these receptors is a human donor with aplastic anemia.

CDR3 nucleotides: TGTGCCAGCGGAGGAGCTCGGAACATTCAGTACTTAGCTTTCTTT. Translating it yields CASGGARNIQYLAFF. The V and J genes are TRBV9 and TRBJ1-1, with D uncertain. The CDR3 loop spans 15 amino acids. V lost 7 bases to trimming and J lost 10 bases, with 26 bases between them. In germline, CDR1 is SGDLS, CDR2 YYNGEE.

V is TRBV7-3 and J is TRBJ2-1; 7 nucleotides line up with TRBD2. Germline-derived CDR1 and CDR2 are SGHTA and FQGTGA. V lost 3 bases to trimming and J lost 11 bases; unmatched junction nucleotides: 16. CDR3 length equals 16 residues. This CDR3 reads CASSFHSSGKGAQQFF. The CDR3 DNA is TGTGCCAGCAGCTTTCACAGCAGCGGGAAAGGGGCTCAGCAGTTCTTC.

This sequence joins TRBV7-9 and TRBJ1-2, with D possibly matching TRBD1 (5 bases). CDR1 is SEHNR, CDR2 FQNEAQ, per germline (reference sequence). The germline V and J ends were trimmed by 4 bases and 3 bases, with 18 bases remaining between them. CDR3 size: 16 residues. In nucleotides, the CDR3 is TGTGCCAGCAGCTCACGGGGCAGCGGGTTGGACTATGGCTACACCTTC. This codes for CASSSRGSGLDYGYTF.

With respect to this clonotype: The junction differs from germline at one of its ends, possibly a read error. The chain combines TRBV10-3 with TRBJ2-1; 8 bases map to TRBD2. Germline values: CDR1 ENHRY, CDR2 SYGVKD. The CDR3 contains 14 residues. The CDR3 DNA follows: TGTGCCATCAGTGTGGGTAGCGGGGACATTGAGCAGTTATTC. Protein product: CAISVGSGDIEQLF.

V gene TRBV7-2 combines with J gene TRBJ2-1; possible D gene TRBD2, 5 bases. Germline-derived CDR1 and CDR2 are SGHTA and FQGNSA. CDR3 length: 16 amino acids. Trimming stripped 5 bases from V and 12 bases from J, with 26 bases between. The CDR3 spells CASSVEADYGSDLQFF. The DNA of the CDR3 is TGTGCCAGCAGCGTAGAGGCTGACTATGGGAGCGACTTGCAGTTCTTC.